This T cell receptor (beta chain) stems from a study of CDR3 diversity in severe acne. TCRdb recomputed calls from the PCR reads with MiXCR, one row per CDR3 protein. Of about 85,000 distinct CDR3 sequences in the sample, 45% to 50% were seen once. Of note for this clonotype: At one boundary the junction diverges from the germline segment, which might be a read error.

The sample was blood. The sequence came from a male donor in good health, serving as a control.

CDR3 DNA: TGTGCTAGCAGCATCCGCACCTGGGGACAGGGGCAGGAGACCCAGTACTTC. This gives the protein CASSIRTWGQGQETQYF. The chain carries TRBV7-7 and TRBJ2-5, with 10 bases identical to TRBD1. The V gene's germline CDR1 is SSHAT and CDR2 FNYEAQ (reference sequence). The CDR3 is made up of 17 amino acids.